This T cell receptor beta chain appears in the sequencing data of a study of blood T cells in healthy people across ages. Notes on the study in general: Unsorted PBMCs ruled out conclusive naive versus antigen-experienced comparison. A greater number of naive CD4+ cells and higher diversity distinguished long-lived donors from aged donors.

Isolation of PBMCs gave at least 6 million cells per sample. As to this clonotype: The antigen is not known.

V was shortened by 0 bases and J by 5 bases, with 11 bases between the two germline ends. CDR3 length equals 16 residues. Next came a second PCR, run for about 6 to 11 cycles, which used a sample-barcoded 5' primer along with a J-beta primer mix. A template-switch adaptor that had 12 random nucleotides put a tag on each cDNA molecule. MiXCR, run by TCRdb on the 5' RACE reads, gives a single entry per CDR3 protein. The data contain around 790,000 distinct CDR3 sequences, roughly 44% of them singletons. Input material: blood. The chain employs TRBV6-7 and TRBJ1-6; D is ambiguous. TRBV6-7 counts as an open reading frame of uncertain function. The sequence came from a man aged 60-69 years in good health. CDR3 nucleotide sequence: TGTGCCAGCAGTTACTCTCCTCGGAGGAATAATTCACCCCTCCACTTT. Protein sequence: CASSYSPRRNNSPLHF.